This TCR beta chain was sequenced for a study of T-cell reconstitution after alpha-beta-depleted transplantation in children. For TCRbeta, the library was prepared with unique molecular identifiers. MiXCR, applied by TCRdb to the PCR reads, yields one record per CDR3 protein. The sample lists just under 550,000 distinct CDR3 sequences; 18% were seen once. The sequence came from a human donor who donated a stem cell graft to a child with acute lymphoblastic leukemia. Sequenced material: PBMCs from the stem cell graft donor, taken from the stem cell graft.

CDR3 DNA sequence: TGTGCCAGCAGCTTAATAGCGGTATTTGGGGACAGGAGCACAGATACGCAGTATTTT. This encodes CASSLIAVFGDRSTDTQYF. This chain connects TRBV11-1 to TRBJ2-3; 8 positions agree with TRBD1. V lost 2 bases, J lost 0 bases, and 13 bases stayed unmatched. CDR1 SGHAT and CDR2 FQDESV come from the germline V gene (reference sequence). The CDR3 is 19 amino acids.